This passage covers 27 T cell receptor beta chains from one sample sequenced in a study of Ad26.COV2.S vaccination and SARS-CoV-2 variants. Sequenced by immunoSEQ multiplex PCR; TCRdb stores in-frame clones only, minus some. The sample records a few hundred thousand clones, around 86% being singletons. As to treatment: about 20 received Ad26.COV2.S at low or high dose, single or two shots; about 5 received placebo; per-sample allocation not given. Day 63 following the first vaccine or placebo injection was when the samples were taken. The sample was peripheral blood, taken in a trial of Ad26.COV2.S vaccine versus placebo. These receptors all come from a person aged 18-60 years who received the Ad26.COV2.S COVID-19 vaccine or a placebo.

This chain links TRBV10-3 with TRBJ1-1; no reliable D call. The CDR3 has 14 amino acids. V lost 0 bases and J 3 bases, leaving 8 bases between the germline ends. CDR1 and CDR2 from the germline V gene are ENHRY and SYGVKD. The CDR3 DNA sequence: TGTGCCATCAGTGAGTCTGAGAGGTACACTGAAGCTTTCTTT. Translation: CAISESERYTEAFF.

V gene TRBV4-1 combines with J gene TRBJ1-1; D gene ambiguous. CDR3 length: 13 residues. V was pared by 4 bases and J by 5 bases, with 11 bases between. Germline V CDR1 and CDR2: MGHRA, YSYEKL. The CDR3 loop is CASSLVGGTEAFF. CDR3 in DNA: TGCGCCAGCAGCCTGGTAGGTGGGACTGAAGCTTTCTTT.

The chain couples TRBV19 to TRBJ1-5; 10 bases match TRBD1. The germline V gene encodes CDR1 LNHDA and CDR2 SQIVND (reference sequence). There are 17 residues in the CDR3. J lost 2 bases, V lost 7 bases, and 11 bases had no gene match. The CDR3 protein is CASKTGTGVTGNQPQHF. CDR3 in DNA: TGTGCCAGTAAAACCGGGACAGGGGTTACAGGCAATCAGCCCCAGCATTTT. The whole variable domain, filled in from reference TRBV19 and TRBJ1-5, reads DGGITQSPKYLFRKEGQNVTLSCEQNLNHDAMYWYRQDPGQGLRLIYYSQIVNDFQKGDIAEGYSVSREKKESFPLTVTSAQKNPTAFYLCASKTGTGVTGNQPQHFGDGTRLSIL.

A remark on this clone: One junction end disagrees with the germline gene, perhaps due to a read error. The chain joins TRBV7-9 to TRBJ2-2; TRBD2 matches 10 bases. CDR1 is SEHNR and CDR2 is FQNEAQ in the germline V gene (reference sequence). This CDR3 region has 15 residues. In nucleotides, the CDR3 is TGTGCCAGCAGCCTAGCGGGGGACCACACCGGGGAGCTGTTTTTT. This translates into CASSLAGDHTGELFF.

The chain employs TRBV4-3 and TRBJ1-4; D uncertain. CDR1 and CDR2 from the germline V gene are LGHNA and YSLEER. Trimming took off 0 bases at V and 5 bases at J, with 13 bases between the two ends. The CDR3 length is 16 residues. CDR3 loop: CASSQDLGSDNEKLFF. CDR3 DNA sequence: TGCGCCAGCAGCCAAGATTTGGGCAGCGACAATGAAAAACTGTTTTTT.

The chain has TRBV19 and TRBJ1-2, with 8 positions matching TRBD1. This CDR3 comprises 13 residues. The V gene's germline CDR1 is LNHDA and CDR2 SQIVND (reference sequence). V was clipped by 4 bases and J by 10 bases; unmatched bases: 8. The CDR3 coding sequence is TGTGCCAGTAGTACCCTGGACAGGGCCCACTACACCTTC. It specifies CASSTLDRAHYTF.

The chain is built from TRBV5-4 and TRBJ2-7; no clear D. The V gene's germline CDR1 is SGHNT and CDR2 YYREEE (reference sequence). This CDR3 is built from 14 residues. V shed 3 bases and J shed 2 bases, with 12 bases lying between them. The CDR3 DNA follows: TGTGCCAGCAGCTCCTTCGGACGGACCTACGAGCAGTACTTC. Protein sequence: CASSSFGRTYEQYF. The full variable domain, in which reference TRBV5-4 and TRBJ2-7 provide the parts outside the CDR3, is ETGVTQSPTHLIKTRGQQVTLRCSSQSGHNTVSWYQQALGQGPQFIFQYYREEENGRGNFPPRFSGLQFPNYSSELNVNALELDDSALYLCASSSFGRTYEQYFGPGTRLTVT.

The chain is built from TRBV29-1 and TRBJ1-2, with a tentative D call TRBD1 (6 bases). Between the trimmed V and J ends, which lost 6 bases and 4 bases, there was a span of 21 bases. This CDR3 contains 15 residues. CDR1 and CDR2 from the germline V gene are SQVTM and ANQGSEA. DNA of the CDR3: TGCAGCGTCGTGGAAACCGGGACACCCCTCTATGGCTACACCTTC. Amino acid sequence: CSVVETGTPLYGYTF.

DNA for the CDR3: TGTGCCAGCAGTGAAGGGACAGGGCATGGCTACACCTTC. As protein: CASSEGTGHGYTF. This rearrangement joins TRBV6-4 to TRBJ1-2; TRBD1 matches at 9 bases. The J segment lost 6 bases and the V segment lost 3 bases, leaving 2 bases of the junction unmatched. Germline V gene lookup returns CDR1 MRHNA and CDR2 SNTAGT. CDR3 length: 13 amino acids.

This clone was counted once. This chain links TRBV3-1 (or the pseudogene TRBV3-2) with TRBJ1-2, with D hard to call. Germline assignment: CDR1 LGHDT and CDR2 YNNKEL (reference sequence). Trimming shortened V by 0 bases and J by 4 bases, and 12 bases separated the two germline ends. The CDR3 covers 15 residues. CDR3 sequence: CASSQDYGFLYGYTF. Written as DNA, the CDR3 is TGTGCCAGCAGCCAAGATTACGGGTTCCTCTATGGCTACACCTTC.

The chain is built from TRBV13 and TRBJ1-2, with D maybe TRBD1 (6 bases). Between the trimmed V and J ends, which lost 5 bases and 8 bases, there was a span of 15 bases. Germline values: CDR1 PRHDT, CDR2 FYEKMQ (reference sequence). The CDR3 contains 13 residues. CDR3 DNA sequence: TGTGCCAGCAGCCGCGGGACAAGAAGAGGCTACACCTTC. It is translated as CASSRGTRRGYTF.

The CDR3 loop reads CASSYSSRGLSYNEQFF. CDR3 in DNA: TGTGCCAGCAGTTACTCGAGTCGAGGTCTATCTTACAATGAGCAGTTCTTC. This rearrangement joins TRBV6-2 or TRBV6-3 to TRBJ2-1, with unresolved D. The ends were cut back, 0 bases at V and 4 bases at J, with 16 bases in the middle. From germline, CDR1 is MNHEY and CDR2 SVGEGT. This CDR3 is 17 amino acids long.

The V call is TRBV19, the J call TRBJ2-3, with 7 bases fitting TRBD2. This CDR3 has 14 amino acids. Germline CDR1 is LNHDA and CDR2 is SQIVND (reference sequence). Trimming cost V 6 bases and J 0 bases; bases outside gene matches: 3. The CDR3 nucleotides are TGTGCCAGTAGGTCTAGCGGTAGCACAGATACGCAGTATTTT. This gives the protein CASRSSGSTDTQYF.

The chain recombines TRBV24-1 with TRBJ2-2; TRBD1 might be the D (6 bases). Germline V gene lookup returns CDR1 KGHDR and CDR2 SFDVKD. There are 13 residues in the CDR3. The V gene lost 2 bases and the J gene lost 7 bases, with 7 bases spanning the gap. CDR3 nucleotides: TGTGCCACCAGTGATTACAGGGTCGGGGAGCTGTTTTTT. Amino acid sequence: CATSDYRVGELFF.

The chain couples TRBV2 to TRBJ1-6; the D is unclear. Germline V gives CDR1 SNHLY, CDR2 FYNNEI. V lost 1 base and J 9 bases, leaving 10 bases between the germline ends. The CDR3 covers 14 residues. CDR3 residues: CASSEGEVGSPLHF. The CDR3 DNA follows: TGTGCCAGCAGTGAAGGGGAGGTTGGTTCACCCCTCCACTTT.

The chain combines TRBV10-1 with TRBJ1-5; D gene unclear. CDR3 size: 14 residues. Trimming removed 5 bases from V and 5 bases from J, with 13 bases in between. The germline V gene encodes CDR1 WNHNN and CDR2 SYGVQD (reference sequence). Here the CDR3 DNA reads TGCGCCAGCAGTTCCGATGTTCGGGATCAGCCCCAGCATTTT. This sequence encodes CASSSDVRDQPQHF.

The V and J genes are TRBV5-1 and TRBJ1-2; 10 nucleotides line up with TRBD1. Germline V gives CDR1 SGHRS, CDR2 YFSETQ. V was clipped by 3 bases and J by 6 bases; unmatched bases: 2. CDR3 size: 13 residues. The CDR3 DNA follows: TGCGCCAGCAGCTGGGACAGGGGAGATGGCTACACCTTC. Its translation is CASSWDRGDGYTF.

The genes are TRBV19 and TRBJ1-1; tentative D call: TRBD1 (6 bases). The CDR3 has 13 residues. V was clipped by 7 bases and J by 3 bases, with 12 bases between them. Germline CDR1 and CDR2: LNHDA and SQIVND (reference sequence). CDR3 sequence: CASTRDTDTEAFF. The CDR3 region has the DNA TGTGCCAGTACACGGGACACCGACACTGAAGCTTTCTTT.

The chain uses TRBV5-1 and TRBJ1-6, with 9 bases identical to TRBD1. J lost 3 bases, V lost 4 bases, and 5 bases had no gene match. The CDR3 covers 16 residues. Germline V gene sequence: CDR1 SGHRS, CDR2 YFSETQ. The CDR3: CASSGTGNNYNSPLHF. DNA of the CDR3: TGCGCCAGCAGCGGGACAGGGAACAACTATAATTCACCCCTCCACTTT.

V and J are TRBV9 and TRBJ2-1; 13 nucleotides line up with TRBD2. CDR3 length: 16 amino acids. V was pared by 4 bases and J by 8 bases, with 9 bases of the junction left unmatched. The V gene's germline CDR1 is SGDLS and CDR2 YYNGEE. In DNA, the CDR3 is TGTGCCAGCAGCCCAAGAACTAGCGGGGGGGCCTATGAGCAGTTCTTC. This codes for CASSPRTSGGAYEQFF.

V gene TRBV19 combines with J gene TRBJ1-1; D gene ambiguous. This CDR3 comprises 16 residues. V lost 9 bases and J 1 base, leaving 21 bases between the germline ends. Germline V gives CDR1 LNHDA, CDR2 SQIVND (reference sequence). In DNA form, the CDR3 reads TGTGCCAGCAGCCCGGCGCCAACCCAAAAGAACACTGAAGCTTTCTTT. It translates to CASSPAPTQKNTEAFF.

The chain is built from TRBV20-1 and TRBJ1-2, with 10 bases aligning to TRBD1. Germline CDR1 DFQATT, CDR2 SNEGSKA (reference sequence). CDR3 length: 15 amino acids. V lost 3 bases, J lost 5 bases, and 9 bases stayed unmatched. The CDR3 sequence: CSASSETGGAYGYTF. Here the CDR3 DNA reads TGCAGTGCTAGTTCCGAGACAGGGGGCGCTTATGGCTACACCTTC.

The chain joins TRBV23-1 to TRBJ1-5; D gene unclear. TRBV23-1 has ORF status, its function being uncertain. V lost 8 bases to trimming and J lost 0 bases, with 20 bases between them. The CDR3 extends over 17 amino acids. CDR3: CASGSRVLLDSNQPQHF. The CDR3 DNA follows: TGCGCCAGCGGATCAAGGGTCCTCCTCGATAGCAATCAGCCCCAGCATTTT.

This chain links TRBV9 with TRBJ1-6; 8 bases line up with TRBD1. After removal of 4 bases from V and 0 bases from J, the junction contained 15 bases not matched to a gene. CDR3 length equals 20 residues. Germline V lookup: CDR1 SGDLS, CDR2 YYNGEE. In DNA form, the CDR3 reads TGTGCCAGCAGCACCCGTCCGGGACAGGAGACTAGCTCCTATAATTCACCCCTCCACTTT. As protein: CASSTRPGQETSSYNSPLHF.

The chain carries TRBV11-1 and TRBJ1-1, with D possibly being TRBD1 (6 bases). The CDR3 totals 15 residues. Trimming took 5 bases from V and 3 from J, leaving 16 bases between them. Germline CDR1 reads SGHAT; CDR2 reads FQDESV (reference sequence). CDR3 in DNA: TGTGCCAGCAGCCCAGAACAGGGCGAGGACACTGAAGCTTTCTTT. This encodes CASSPEQGEDTEAFF. Full variable domain (rest looked up from reference TRBV11-1 and TRBJ1-1): EAEVAQSPRYKITEKSQAVAFWCDPISGHATLYWYRQILGQGPELLVQFQDESVVDDSQLPKDRFSAERLKGVDSTLKIQPAELGDSAMYLCASSPEQGEDTEAFFGQGTRLTVV.

V gene TRBV5-1 combines with J gene TRBJ1-3; D is perhaps TRBD1 (5 bases). The V gene's germline CDR1 is SGHRS and CDR2 YFSETQ. V lost 0 bases and J 2 bases, leaving 15 bases between the germline ends. The CDR3 extends over 17 amino acids. The CDR3: CASSLAMGVSAGNTIYF. CDR3 DNA: TGCGCCAGCAGCTTGGCCATGGGGGTTTCTGCTGGAAACACCATATATTTT.

This rearrangement joins TRBV28 to TRBJ2-7, with D possibly matching TRBD1 (6 bases). Germline CDR1 and CDR2: MDHEN and SYDVKM. The ends were cut back, 6 bases at V and 2 bases at J, with 20 bases in the middle. This CDR3 contains 16 residues. CDR3 sequence (DNA): TGTGCCAGCAGACCCAAAGGGGGTTGGGAAGCCTACGAGCAGTACTTC. Its protein is CASRPKGGWEAYEQYF.